This T cell receptor (beta chain) was sequenced during a study of CD8+ T cells in alopecia areata. General observations from the study: Especially in alopecia totalis/universalis, lesional scalp showed greater clonality than normal scalp did. Normal skin's resident alphabeta T cells are sequenced alongside lesional scalp T cells.

cDNA serving as the sequencing template came from extracted, reverse transcribed RNA. Clones were sequenced by immunoSEQ multiplex PCR, and TCRdb holds only the in-frame ones, with some missing. The sample contains approximately 120,000 clones, approximately 47% of which appear only once. From alopecia areata patients, lesional scalp punch biopsies and peripheral blood were collected. This CDR3 is built from 13 residues. J was trimmed by 4 bases and V by 7 bases; bases with no gene match: 9. The V gene's germline CDR1 is SQVTM and CDR2 ANQGSEA. A remark on this clone: Its antigen remains unidentified.

Specimen: NKG2D-low CD8+ T cells sorted from blood. This TCR was sampled from a human donor with alopecia areata. V and J are TRBV29-1 and TRBJ2-5, with TRBD1 matching over 7 bases. The DNA of the CDR3 is TGCAGCGGTCTACAGGGGTCCCGAGAGACCCAGTACTTC. As protein: CSGLQGSRETQYF.